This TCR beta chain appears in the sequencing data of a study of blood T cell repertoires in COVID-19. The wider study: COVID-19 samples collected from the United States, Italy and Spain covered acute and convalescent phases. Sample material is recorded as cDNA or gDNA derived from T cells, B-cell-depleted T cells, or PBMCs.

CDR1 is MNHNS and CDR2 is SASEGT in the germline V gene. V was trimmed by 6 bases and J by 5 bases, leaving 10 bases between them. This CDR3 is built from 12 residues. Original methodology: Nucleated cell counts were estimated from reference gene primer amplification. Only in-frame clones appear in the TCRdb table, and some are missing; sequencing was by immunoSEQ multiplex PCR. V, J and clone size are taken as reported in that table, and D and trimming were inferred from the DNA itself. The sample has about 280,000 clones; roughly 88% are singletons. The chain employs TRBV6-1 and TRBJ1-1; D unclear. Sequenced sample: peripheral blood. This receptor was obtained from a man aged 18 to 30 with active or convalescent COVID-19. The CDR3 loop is CASSLTGTEAFF. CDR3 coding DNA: TGTGCCAGCAGCCTGACCGGGACTGAAGCTTTCTTT.